This is a list of T cell receptor beta chains from one sample in a study of vaccination effects on CD4 cells after COVID-19. Their antigen targets remain unknown. The method was immunoSEQ multiplex PCR; TCRdb's version includes in-frame clones alone and lacks a portion of them. Of approximately 24,000 clones in the sample, roughly 80% were seen once. The sequences come from CD4+ T cells from PBMCs cultured with HCoV-NL63 spike peptides, collected after COVID-19 vaccination. The origin of the receptors is a human donor who received a COVID-19 vaccine. CDR3s include the opening cysteine and the closing phenylalanine or tryptophan. The D gene is left open where the match is weak. Clone size is stated in some rows and not others, as once, few, many or a class when expanded.

d_gene: -; j_gene: TRBJ1-5; abundance: once; v_gene: TRBV28; CDR3nt: TGTGCCAGCAGTCTTCCTGACATGGTAGGCAATCAGCCCCAGCATTTT; CDR3aa: CASSLPDMVGNQPQHF
d_gene: TRBD1; j_gene: TRBJ2-3; abundance: few; v_gene: TRBV25-1; CDR3nt: TGTGCCAGCAGTGACTGGACAGGGTCCACAGATACGCAGTATTTT; CDR3aa: CASSDWTGSTDTQYF
d_gene: TRBD1; j_gene: TRBJ2-1; abundance: -; v_gene: TRBV29-1; CDR3nt: TGCAGCGCCGCCGGCGGGGACAGGGGGTCCTACAATGAGCAGTTCTTC; CDR3aa: CSAAGGDRGSYNEQFF
d_gene: TRBD2; j_gene: TRBJ2-3; abundance: -; v_gene: TRBV11-2; CDR3nt: TGTGCCAGCAACCCTAGCGGGGCCGGCACAGATACGCAGTATTTT; CDR3aa: CASNPSGAGTDTQYF
d_gene: TRBD2; j_gene: TRBJ2-7; abundance: -; v_gene: TRBV20-1; CDR3nt: TGCAGTGCTAGTACCCCGACTAGCGGAATTTACGAGCAGTACTTC; CDR3aa: CSASTPTSGIYEQYF
d_gene: TRBD2; j_gene: TRBJ2-5; abundance: -; v_gene: TRBV9; CDR3nt: TGTGCCAGCAGCGTGGGGACTAGCGTTGGAGAGACCCAGTACTTC; CDR3aa: CASSVGTSVGETQYF
d_gene: TRBD1; j_gene: TRBJ1-2; abundance: -; v_gene: TRBV7-2; CDR3nt: TGTGCCAGCAGCTTAGTATCCCCATGGACAGGGGGCGATGGCTACACCTTC; CDR3aa: CASSLVSPWTGGDGYTF
d_gene: -; j_gene: TRBJ1-2; abundance: -; v_gene: TRBV5-5; CDR3nt: TGTGCCAGCAGCTTGGGGCCCCGTAGAGCTAACTATGGCTACACCTTC; CDR3aa: CASSLGPRRANYGYTF
d_gene: TRBD1; j_gene: TRBJ2-5; abundance: -; v_gene: TRBV2; CDR3nt: TGTGCCAGCAGAACTGCGCAGGGGGTGGAGACCCAGTACTTC; CDR3aa: CASRTAQGVETQYF
d_gene: -; j_gene: TRBJ2-7; abundance: -; v_gene: TRBV18; CDR3nt: TGTGCCAGCTCACCAGGAGGGAACGAGCAGTACTTC; CDR3aa: CASSPGGNEQYF
d_gene: TRBD1; j_gene: TRBJ1-1; abundance: -; v_gene: TRBV5-1; CDR3nt: TGCGCCAGCAACCGGGACAGGAACACTGAAGCTTTCTTT; CDR3aa: CASNRDRNTEAFF
d_gene: TRBD2; j_gene: TRBJ2-1; abundance: -; v_gene: TRBV24-1; CDR3nt: TGTGCCACCAGTGACCCCTTAGCGGGGCCCTACAATGAGCAGTTCTTC; CDR3aa: CATSDPLAGPYNEQFF
d_gene: -; j_gene: TRBJ1-2; abundance: -; v_gene: TRBV28; CDR3nt: TGTGCCACCCTAACCCCATCTGGGGGTGAGGGCTATGGCTACACCTTC; CDR3aa: CATLTPSGGEGYGYTF
d_gene: -; j_gene: TRBJ2-1; abundance: -; v_gene: TRBV19; CDR3nt: TGTGCCAGTAGTATAGATAATGCAAGAGGGGCCTACAATGAGCAGTTCTTC; CDR3aa: CASSIDNARGAYNEQFF
d_gene: TRBD1; j_gene: TRBJ2-1; abundance: medium-sized; v_gene: TRBV5-1; CDR3nt: TGCGCCAGCAGCGCACCGGGACAGGGGCCCTCACATGAGTTCTTC; CDR3aa: CASSAPGQGPSHEFF
d_gene: -; j_gene: TRBJ1-5; abundance: -; v_gene: TRBV5-6; CDR3nt: TGTGCCAGCAGCTTAACCGGACGGTATCAGCCCCAGCATTTT; CDR3aa: CASSLTGRYQPQHF
d_gene: TRBD1; j_gene: TRBJ1-2; abundance: -; v_gene: TRBV5-5; CDR3nt: TGTGCCAGCAGCACCAACTCAGGGGGCAGATTCTATGGCTACACCTTC; CDR3aa: CASSTNSGGRFYGYTF
d_gene: TRBD1; j_gene: TRBJ2-5; abundance: -; v_gene: TRBV7-2; CDR3nt: TGTGCCAGCAGCTTGGTGGGACAGGGGGCAGGGGAGACCCAGTACTTC; CDR3aa: CASSLVGQGAGETQYF
d_gene: -; j_gene: TRBJ1-5; abundance: once; v_gene: TRBV18; CDR3nt: TGTGCCAGCTCACCACCCGACAGAGTCAATCAGCCCCAGCATTTT; CDR3aa: CASSPPDRVNQPQHF
d_gene: -; j_gene: TRBJ2-2; abundance: -; v_gene: TRBV11-3; CDR3nt: TGTGCCAGCAGGTCCTCAGCGGGGGAGCTGTTTTTT; CDR3aa: CASRSSAGELFF
d_gene: -; j_gene: TRBJ2-2; abundance: -; v_gene: TRBV10-2; CDR3nt: TGCGCCAGCAGTGAGTTTCGGACAGCGAACACCGGGGAGCTGTTTTTT; CDR3aa: CASSEFRTANTGELFF
d_gene: -; j_gene: TRBJ2-5; abundance: -; v_gene: TRBV7-2; CDR3nt: TGTGCCAGCAGCACCGCCCGGGGGCAGGAGACCCAGTACTTC; CDR3aa: CASSTARGQETQYF
d_gene: -; j_gene: TRBJ2-2; abundance: once; v_gene: TRBV24-1; CDR3nt: TGTGCCACCAGTGATTTGCAAGGGGGAGGGACCGGGGAGCTGTTTTTT; CDR3aa: CATSDLQGGGTGELFF
d_gene: -; j_gene: TRBJ1-5; abundance: -; v_gene: TRBV28; CDR3nt: TGTGCCAGCAGTTTAGGTTCAGGGTACCAGCCCCAGCATTTT; CDR3aa: CASSLGSGYQPQHF
d_gene: -; j_gene: TRBJ1-4; abundance: -; v_gene: TRBV7-9; CDR3nt: TGTGCCAGCAGCTTAGCGGGAACAGGGAATGAAAAACTGTTTTTT; CDR3aa: CASSLAGTGNEKLFF
d_gene: TRBD1; j_gene: TRBJ1-6; abundance: -; v_gene: TRBV18; CDR3nt: TGTGCCAGCTCTGCCGGGACAGGGAATTCACCCCTCCACTTT; CDR3aa: CASSAGTGNSPLHF
d_gene: -; j_gene: TRBJ2-7; abundance: -; v_gene: TRBV7-9; CDR3nt: TGTGCCAGCAGCTCCCCTAGGGTCCCCTACGAGCAGTACTTC; CDR3aa: CASSSPRVPYEQYF
d_gene: TRBD1; j_gene: TRBJ1-5; abundance: few; v_gene: TRBV5-6; CDR3nt: TGTGCCAGCAGCTTGGCCAAGGGGACAGGCAATCAGCCCCAGCATTTT; CDR3aa: CASSLAKGTGNQPQHF
d_gene: TRBD1; j_gene: TRBJ1-1; abundance: -; v_gene: TRBV2; CDR3nt: TGTGCCAGCACGACAGGGTGGCGGGGCACTGAAGCTTTCTTT; CDR3aa: CASTTGWRGTEAFF
d_gene: -; j_gene: TRBJ2-3; abundance: few; v_gene: TRBV6-6; CDR3nt: TGTGCCAGCAGCCCCGGGACTCCCCAGAGGAGTGGTCCGCAGTATTTT; CDR3aa: CASSPGTPQRSGPQYF
d_gene: -; j_gene: TRBJ1-4; abundance: -; v_gene: TRBV28; CDR3nt: TGTGCCAGCAGTCCGGGGGATAATGAAAAACTGTTTTTT; CDR3aa: CASSPGDNEKLFF
d_gene: -; j_gene: TRBJ1-3; abundance: -; v_gene: TRBV6-2/TRBV6-3; CDR3nt: TGTGCCAGCAGTTACACCGGAAACACCATATATTTT; CDR3aa: CASSYTGNTIYF
d_gene: TRBD1; j_gene: TRBJ1-1; abundance: -; v_gene: TRBV19; CDR3nt: TGTGCCAGTAGTAGGGGACAGGTGAACACTGAAGCTTTCTTT; CDR3aa: CASSRGQVNTEAFF
d_gene: TRBD2; j_gene: TRBJ2-3; abundance: -; v_gene: TRBV5-1; CDR3nt: TGCGCCAGCAGCTCACGAACTAGCGGACTCACAGATACGCAGTATTTT; CDR3aa: CASSSRTSGLTDTQYF
d_gene: -; j_gene: TRBJ2-6; abundance: -; v_gene: TRBV15; CDR3nt: TGTGCCACCAGCAGGGGGGGCACTGGGGCCAACGTCCTGACTTTC; CDR3aa: CATSRGGTGANVLTF
d_gene: -; j_gene: TRBJ1-3; abundance: -; v_gene: TRBV6-5; CDR3nt: TGTGCCAGCAGTTACGAGGTAGGAAACACCATATATTTT; CDR3aa: CASSYEVGNTIYF
d_gene: -; j_gene: TRBJ2-2; abundance: once; v_gene: TRBV5-4; CDR3nt: TGTGCCAGCAGTTCGGACAGCTCCTACACCGGGGAGCTGTTTTTT; CDR3aa: CASSSDSSYTGELFF
d_gene: -; j_gene: TRBJ1-5; abundance: -; v_gene: TRBV5-8; CDR3nt: TGTGCCAGCAGCCCACGGCGAACCTTTTTTAGCAATCAGCCCCAGCATTTT; CDR3aa: CASSPRRTFFSNQPQHF
d_gene: TRBD2; j_gene: TRBJ2-2; abundance: few; v_gene: TRBV5-1; CDR3nt: TGCGCCAGCAGCTTGGCGGCTAGCGGATACACCGGGGAGCTGTTTTTT; CDR3aa: CASSLAASGYTGELFF
d_gene: -; j_gene: TRBJ1-1; abundance: -; v_gene: TRBV28; CDR3nt: TGTGCCAGCAGTTTATTTGGGGGGCGCAGCACTGAAGCTTTCTTT; CDR3aa: CASSLFGGRSTEAFF
d_gene: TRBD1; j_gene: TRBJ2-7; abundance: -; v_gene: TRBV13; CDR3nt: TGTGCCAGCAGCCTAGGCCCGGGACAGGGGTACGAGCAGTACTTC; CDR3aa: CASSLGPGQGYEQYF
d_gene: -; j_gene: TRBJ2-3; abundance: -; v_gene: TRBV12-5; CDR3nt: TGTGCTAGTGGTTTTGAATTGACAGATACGCAGTATTTT; CDR3aa: CASGFELTDTQYF
d_gene: TRBD1; j_gene: TRBJ1-2; abundance: -; v_gene: TRBV10-3; CDR3nt: TGTGCCATCAGTGGGGACAGGGCAGGTGGCTACACCTTC; CDR3aa: CAISGDRAGGYTF
d_gene: -; j_gene: TRBJ2-1; abundance: -; v_gene: TRBV7-2; CDR3nt: TGTGCCAGCCAAATCCGACTCCCCAACGCCAATGAGCAGTTCTTC; CDR3aa: CASQIRLPNANEQFF
d_gene: -; j_gene: TRBJ2-2; abundance: -; v_gene: TRBV4-3; CDR3nt: TGCGCCAGCAGCCAAGAGGCCTACTCGAGCGCCGGGGAGCTGTTTTTT; CDR3aa: CASSQEAYSSAGELFF
d_gene: -; j_gene: TRBJ1-2; abundance: -; v_gene: TRBV10-3; CDR3nt: TGTGCCATCAGTGATCCAGGGGCAATCTATGGCTACACCTTC; CDR3aa: CAISDPGAIYGYTF
d_gene: -; j_gene: TRBJ2-2; abundance: -; v_gene: TRBV15; CDR3nt: TGTGCCACCGGGGAAATGGGCACCGGGGAGCTGTTTTTT; CDR3aa: CATGEMGTGELFF
d_gene: -; j_gene: TRBJ1-3; abundance: -; v_gene: TRBV30; CDR3nt: TGTGCCACCGCCCTAAGGGGGAGTGATGGAAACACCATATATTTT; CDR3aa: CATALRGSDGNTIYF
d_gene: -; j_gene: TRBJ1-1; abundance: few; v_gene: TRBV12-3/TRBV12-4; CDR3nt: TGTGCCAGCAGTTTCGGGGCCTCACGAGGTCCTTTCTTT; CDR3aa: CASSFGASRGPFF
d_gene: -; j_gene: TRBJ2-6; abundance: few; v_gene: TRBV10-3; CDR3nt: TGTGCCATCAGTGAGTCTCACGGGGCCGGGGCCAACGTCCTGACTTTC; CDR3aa: CAISESHGAGANVLTF
d_gene: TRBD2; j_gene: TRBJ2-3; abundance: -; v_gene: TRBV5-1; CDR3nt: TGCGCCAGCAGCTTACTAGCGCAACAAGGCACAGATACGCAGTATTTT; CDR3aa: CASSLLAQQGTDTQYF
d_gene: -; j_gene: TRBJ2-3; abundance: -; v_gene: TRBV7-3; CDR3nt: TGTGCCAGCAGCCCAAACGGGGATACGCAGTATTTT; CDR3aa: CASSPNGDTQYF
d_gene: -; j_gene: TRBJ1-2; abundance: once; v_gene: TRBV7-9; CDR3nt: TGTGCCAGCAGCTCACTCGGCAGGGACTATGGCTACACCTTC; CDR3aa: CASSSLGRDYGYTF
d_gene: -; j_gene: TRBJ1-2; abundance: -; v_gene: TRBV10-3; CDR3nt: TGTGCCATCTCACAGGGAGGAGACTATGGCTACACCTTC; CDR3aa: CAISQGGDYGYTF
d_gene: TRBD1; j_gene: TRBJ1-1; abundance: -; v_gene: TRBV19; CDR3nt: TGTGCCAGTAGTCGACTCCAGGGGGGTACTGAAGCTTTCTTT; CDR3aa: CASSRLQGGTEAFF
d_gene: -; j_gene: TRBJ1-1; abundance: few; v_gene: TRBV4-1; CDR3nt: TGCGCCAGCAGCCAAGAATCAAAAGCGACTGAAGCTTTCTTT; CDR3aa: CASSQESKATEAFF
d_gene: -; j_gene: TRBJ2-3; abundance: -; v_gene: TRBV5-4; CDR3nt: TGTGCCTGGGTGGCAGGGAAGAGGACAGATACGCAGTATTTT; CDR3aa: CAWVAGKRTDTQYF